This TCR beta chain was recorded in a study of shared clonotypes between healthy human individuals. Across the study: A few men and a couple of women, aged 18 to 49, were donors. General study results and limits: Among the subsets, naive ones generally showed larger estimated richness than memory ones.

Here immunoSEQ multiplex PCR was the method, and the copy in TCRdb shows in-frame clones only, minus some. This table has some 2 million clones, approximately 95% appearing once. Germline V gene lookup returns CDR1 SGHNT and CDR2 YYREEE (reference sequence). The V segment lost 5 bases and the J segment 1 base; nucleotides outside the gene matches: 9. The CDR3 loop spans 16 amino acids. A note on this clone: The antigen remains undetermined.

This rearrangement joins TRBV5-4 to TRBJ2-1; 7 bases are shared with TRBD1. The clonotype was recovered from a man aged 18 to 35 in good health. The sample consisted of naive CD4+ T cells sorted from blood. Subset of the sample: CD45RA+ positively selected. Written as DNA, the CDR3 is TGTGCCAGCAGAAGGGGACAGCTAGAATCCTACAATGAGCAGTTCTTC. It yields the protein CASRRGQLESYNEQFF.